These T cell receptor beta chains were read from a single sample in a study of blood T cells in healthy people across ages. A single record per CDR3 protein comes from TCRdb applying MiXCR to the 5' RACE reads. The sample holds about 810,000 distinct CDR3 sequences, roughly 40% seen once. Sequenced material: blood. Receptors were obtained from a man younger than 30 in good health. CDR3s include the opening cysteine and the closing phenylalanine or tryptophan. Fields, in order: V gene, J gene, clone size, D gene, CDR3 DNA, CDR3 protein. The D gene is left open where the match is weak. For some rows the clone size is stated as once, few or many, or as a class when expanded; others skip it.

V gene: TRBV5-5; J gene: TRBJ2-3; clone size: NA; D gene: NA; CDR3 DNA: TGTGCCAGCAGCTTGTATGGTTTAGGAGATACGCAGTATTTT; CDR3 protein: CASSLYGLGDTQYF
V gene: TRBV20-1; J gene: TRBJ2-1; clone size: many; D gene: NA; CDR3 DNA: TGCTCAGTCGGGCGGTGGCCCTACAATGAGCAGTTCTTC; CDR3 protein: CSVGRWPYNEQFF
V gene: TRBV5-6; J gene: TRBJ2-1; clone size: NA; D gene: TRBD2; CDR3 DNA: TGTGTCAGCAGCCAGTCCGCCACCGGGACTAGCGGACGCAATGAGCAGTTCTTC; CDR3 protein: CVSSQSATGTSGRNEQFF
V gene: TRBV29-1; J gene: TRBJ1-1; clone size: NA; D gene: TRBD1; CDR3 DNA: TGCAGCGCATCCCCGACAGGGACGAACACTGAAGCTTTCTTT; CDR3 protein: CSASPTGTNTEAFF
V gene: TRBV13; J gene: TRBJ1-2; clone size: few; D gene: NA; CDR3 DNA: TGTGCCAGCAGCCCGCCTGAGAGTCAAGGCTACACCTTC; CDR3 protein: CASSPPESQGYTF
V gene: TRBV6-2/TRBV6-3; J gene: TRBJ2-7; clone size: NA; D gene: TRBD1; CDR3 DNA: TGTGCCAGCTGGGACAGACGAAGTTACGAGCAGTACTTC; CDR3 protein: CASWDRRSYEQYF
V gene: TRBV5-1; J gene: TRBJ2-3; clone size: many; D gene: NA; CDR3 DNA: TGCGCCAGCAGCTCGGTCCACACAGATACGCAGTATTTT; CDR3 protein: CASSSVHTDTQYF
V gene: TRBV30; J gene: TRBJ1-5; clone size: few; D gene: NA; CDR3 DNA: TGTGCCTGGAGTGTAGGAGGGGGAGAAGATCAGCCCCAGCATTTT; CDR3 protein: CAWSVGGGEDQPQHF
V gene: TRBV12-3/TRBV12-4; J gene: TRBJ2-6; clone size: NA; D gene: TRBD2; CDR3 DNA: TGTGCCAGCAGGGGGACTAGCGGAATCTCTGGGGCCAACGTCCTGACTTTC; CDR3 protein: CASRGTSGISGANVLTF
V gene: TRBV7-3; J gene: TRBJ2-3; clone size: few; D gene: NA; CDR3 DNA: TGTGCCAGCAGCTTATCCGGGGAGTCTAGCACAGATACGCAGTATTTT; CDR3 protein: CASSLSGESSTDTQYF
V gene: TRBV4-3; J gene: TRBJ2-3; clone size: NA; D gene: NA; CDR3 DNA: TGCGCCAGCAGCCAAGATACAGGTTCTAGCACAGATACGCAGTATTTT; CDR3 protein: CASSQDTGSSTDTQYF
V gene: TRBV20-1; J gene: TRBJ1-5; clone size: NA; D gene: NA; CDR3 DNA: TGCAGTGCTCCCCCTAGGGACGGGGACAATCAGCCCCAGCATTTT; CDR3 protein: CSAPPRDGDNQPQHF
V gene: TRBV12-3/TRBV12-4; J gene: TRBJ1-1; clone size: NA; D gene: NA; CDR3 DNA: TGTGCCAGCAGTCCAGTGGGTACTGAAGCTTTCTTT; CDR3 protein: CASSPVGTEAFF
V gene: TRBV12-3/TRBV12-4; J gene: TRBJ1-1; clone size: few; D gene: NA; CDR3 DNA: TGTGCCAGCAGCCAGGTAATAAACGCTGAAGCTTTCTTT; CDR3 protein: CASSQVINAEAFF
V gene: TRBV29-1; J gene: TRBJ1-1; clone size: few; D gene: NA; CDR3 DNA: TGCAGCGGGAGAGGGACGGAGGAGAACACTGAAGCTTTCTTT; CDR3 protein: CSGRGTEENTEAFF
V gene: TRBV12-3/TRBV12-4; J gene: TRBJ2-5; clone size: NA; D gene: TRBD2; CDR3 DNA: TGTGCCAGCACCGCAGCGGGAGGCTTCCGGGAGACCCAGTACTTC; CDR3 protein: CASTAAGGFRETQYF
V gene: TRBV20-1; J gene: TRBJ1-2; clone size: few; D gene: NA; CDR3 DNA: TGCAGTGCTAGATTTGCGGACGCCGGCTATGGCTACACCTTC; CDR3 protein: CSARFADAGYGYTF
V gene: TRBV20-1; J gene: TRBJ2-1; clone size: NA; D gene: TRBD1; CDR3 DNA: TGCAGTGCCGCAGGGGGTCGTGAGCAGTTCTTC; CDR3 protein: CSAAGGREQFF
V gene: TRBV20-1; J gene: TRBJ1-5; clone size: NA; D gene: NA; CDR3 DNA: TGCAGTGCTAGAGATCTCGAGGGTGGCGGCAATCAGCCCCAGCATTTT; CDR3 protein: CSARDLEGGGNQPQHF
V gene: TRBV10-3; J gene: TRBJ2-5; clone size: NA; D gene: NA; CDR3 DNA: TGTGCCATCAGTACCCCAGTAGGCCAAGAGACCCAGTACTTC; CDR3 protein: CAISTPVGQETQYF
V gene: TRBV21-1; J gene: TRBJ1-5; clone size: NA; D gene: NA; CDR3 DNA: TGTGCCAGCAGCACAACCGGGACAGGGACTATGCCCCAGCATTTT; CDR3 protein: CASSTTGTGTMPQHF
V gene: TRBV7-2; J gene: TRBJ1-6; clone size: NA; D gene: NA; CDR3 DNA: TGTGCCAGCAGCTTACTTCCCCCGCCCGCGTATAATTCACCCCTCCACTTT; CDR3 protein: CASSLLPPPAYNSPLHF
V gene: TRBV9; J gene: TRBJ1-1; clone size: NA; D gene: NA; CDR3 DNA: TGTGCCAGCAGCGTGCCCCGAGTCTTGCCAGGGTACATGAACACTGAAGCTTTCTTT; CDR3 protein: CASSVPRVLPGYMNTEAFF
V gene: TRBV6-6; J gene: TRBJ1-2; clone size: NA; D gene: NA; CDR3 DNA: TGTGCCAGCACGCTCGGGACAAATGGCTACACCTTC; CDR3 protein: CASTLGTNGYTF
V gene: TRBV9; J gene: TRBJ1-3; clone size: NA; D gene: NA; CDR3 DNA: TGTGCCAGCAGCGACGGGGGGCGAGGAAACACCATATATTTT; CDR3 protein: CASSDGGRGNTIYF
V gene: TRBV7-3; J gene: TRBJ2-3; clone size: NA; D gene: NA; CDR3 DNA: TGTGCCAGCAGCTTATCGGGGGAGCCTACAGCTACGCAGTATTTT; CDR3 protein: CASSLSGEPTATQYF
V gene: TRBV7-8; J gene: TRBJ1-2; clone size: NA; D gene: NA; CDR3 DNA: TGTGCCAGCAGCCCCTCGCTGGAGGTCTATGGCTACACCTTC; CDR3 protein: CASSPSLEVYGYTF
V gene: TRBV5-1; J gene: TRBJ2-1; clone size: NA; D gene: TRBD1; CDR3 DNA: TGCGCCAGCAGCTTGGGGGCCGGGACAGGGGGCTTCTCGTCGCTAGTGCAGTTCTTC; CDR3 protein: CASSLGAGTGGFSSLVQFF
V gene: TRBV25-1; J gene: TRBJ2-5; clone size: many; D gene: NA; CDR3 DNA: TGTGCCAGCTCGAAAGAGGGGGAAGAAGAGACCCAGTACTTC; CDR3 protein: CASSKEGEEETQYF
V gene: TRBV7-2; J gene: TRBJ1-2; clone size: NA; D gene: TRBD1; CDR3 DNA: TGTGCCAGCAGCTCTCCGGGACAGGGAGGTCGTGGCTACACCTTC; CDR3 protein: CASSSPGQGGRGYTF
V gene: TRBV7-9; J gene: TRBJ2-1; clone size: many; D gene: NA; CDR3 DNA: TGTGCCAGCAGCTTAGTTTCCACCCGAAATGAGCAGTTCTTC; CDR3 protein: CASSLVSTRNEQFF
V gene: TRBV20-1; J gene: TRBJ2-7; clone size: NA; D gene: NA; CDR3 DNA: TGCAGTGCTAGAGCCCAGGGCAGCTACAATGAGCAGTACTTC; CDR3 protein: CSARAQGSYNEQYF
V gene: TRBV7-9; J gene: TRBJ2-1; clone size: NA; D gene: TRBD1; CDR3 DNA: TGTGCCAGCAGCTTAGCCGGGGGACAGGGAACCAATGAGCAGTTCTTC; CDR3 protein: CASSLAGGQGTNEQFF
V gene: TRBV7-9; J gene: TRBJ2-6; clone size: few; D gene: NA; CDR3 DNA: TGTGCCAGCGGATCCAGGACCACCACCATCTCTGGGGCCAACGTCCTGACTTTC; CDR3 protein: CASGSRTTTISGANVLTF
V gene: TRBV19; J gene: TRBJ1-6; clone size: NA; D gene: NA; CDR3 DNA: TGTGCCAGTACCCTGAGCAGGAGTCAACCCCTCCACTTT; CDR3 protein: CASTLSRSQPLHF
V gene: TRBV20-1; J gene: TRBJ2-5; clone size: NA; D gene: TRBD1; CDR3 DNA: TGCAGTGCTAGCAGGACAGGGAGTTTCGATGAGCAGTACTTC; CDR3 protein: CSASRTGSFDEQYF
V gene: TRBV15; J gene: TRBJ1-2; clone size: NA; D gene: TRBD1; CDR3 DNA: TGTGCCACCAGCAGCGGACGGGGGACAGGGTTGAGCTCATATTATGGCTACACCTTC; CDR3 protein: CATSSGRGTGLSSYYGYTF
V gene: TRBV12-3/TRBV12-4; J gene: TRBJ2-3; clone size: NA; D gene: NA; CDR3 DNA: TGTGCCAGCAGTCCGGGGCGGGGACCGGCAGATACGCAGTATTTT; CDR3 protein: CASSPGRGPADTQYF
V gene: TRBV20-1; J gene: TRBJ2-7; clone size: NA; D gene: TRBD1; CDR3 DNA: TGCAGTCCAAGACAGGGGATATCCTACAATGAGCAGTACTTC; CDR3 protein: CSPRQGISYNEQYF
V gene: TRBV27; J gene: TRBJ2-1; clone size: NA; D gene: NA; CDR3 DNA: TGTGCCAGCAGTTTAAACTCAGTCGGGGTGGGGGCCTACAATGAGCAGTTCTTC; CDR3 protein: CASSLNSVGVGAYNEQFF
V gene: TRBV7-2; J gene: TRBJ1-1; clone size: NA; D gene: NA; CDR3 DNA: TGTGCCAGCTTAACAGGGCCTGACACTGAAGCTTTCTTT; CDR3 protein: CASLTGPDTEAFF
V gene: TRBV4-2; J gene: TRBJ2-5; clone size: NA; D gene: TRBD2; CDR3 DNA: TGTGCCAGCAGCCGCGAACTAGCGGGGGGGAGTGAGACCCAGTACTTC; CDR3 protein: CASSRELAGGSETQYF
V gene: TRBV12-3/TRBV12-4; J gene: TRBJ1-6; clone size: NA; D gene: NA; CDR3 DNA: TGTGCCAGCAGTTTTACAGGGATTAGTTCACCCCTCCACTTT; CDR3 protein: CASSFTGISSPLHF
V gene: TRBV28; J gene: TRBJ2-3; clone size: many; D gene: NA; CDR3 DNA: TGCGCCAGCAGCTTGGGCGGCGGACGCACAGATACGCAGTATTTT; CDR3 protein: CASSLGGGRTDTQYF
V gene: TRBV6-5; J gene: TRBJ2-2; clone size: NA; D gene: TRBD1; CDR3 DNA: TGTGCCAGCAGTCTCGAGTCGGGACAGGGATCCACCGGGGAGCTGTTTTTT; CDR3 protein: CASSLESGQGSTGELFF